This T cell receptor (beta chain) originates from a study of blood T cell repertoires in COVID-19. Study-level information: The United States, Italy and Spain provided the acute and convalescent COVID-19 samples. T cells, B-cell-depleted T cells, or PBMCs supplied cDNA or gDNA.

The CDR3 totals 13 residues. The junction had 5 bases not matched to a gene; V was cut back by 6 bases and J by 7 bases. Seattle's enrolled individuals joined amid active infection and were then monitored longitudinally. Clones were read by immunoSEQ multiplex PCR, and TCRdb kept only the in-frame ones, dropping some. Of roughly 60,000 clones in the sample, roughly 84% are singletons; the top ten hold roughly 15%. The TCR sequence derives from a man in his sixties with COVID-19, enrolled during active disease. The chain recombines TRBV12-3 or TRBV12-4 with TRBJ1-4; 7 nucleotides agree with TRBD1. The sequenced sample consisted of peripheral blood. For the CDR3, the DNA is TGTGCCAGCAGCTCCACAGGGGTTGAAAAACTGTTTTTT. Protein: CASSSTGVEKLFF.